This T cell receptor beta chain derives from a study of blood T cell repertoires in COVID-19. This table comes from immunoSEQ multiplex PCR, and its TCRdb copy is limited to in-frame clones, with some not included. The sample consists of more than 250,000 clones, about 83% of them appearing once. This CDR3 spans 11 amino acids. The germline CDR1 and CDR2 sequences are DFQATT and SNEGSKA (reference sequence). Trimming took 6 bases from V and 4 from J, leaving 10 bases between them. This chain joins TRBV20-1 and TRBJ2-7; D perhaps matches TRBD1 (6 bases). This receptor was identified in a woman aged 40 to 50 who had recovered from COVID-19. The sequencing input was PBMCs or T cells enriched from blood (not recorded which). CDR3 bases: TGCAGTGCCTACAGGGCGTACGAGCAGTACTTC. This codes for CSAYRAYEQYF.